This passage covers 15 T cell receptor beta chains from one sample sequenced in a study of T cells in Graves' hyperthyroidism and ophthalmopathy. RNA transcripts yielded amplified TCR beta CDR3 regions. HTBI primers were used for first-round RT-PCR of the TCR CDR3. MiXCR, applied by TCRdb to the multiplex PCR reads, yields one record per CDR3 protein. Found here are about 350,000 distinct CDR3 sequences, around 14% of them singletons; the top ten hold around 25%. Specimen: blood. These receptors came from a woman younger than 45 with Graves' hyperthyroidism.

This clonotype was picked up many times. The V call is TRBV11-2, the J call TRBJ2-3, with D unresolved. Between the trimmed V and J ends, which lost 3 bases and 6 bases, there was a span of 4 bases. Germline V gives CDR1 SGHAT, CDR2 FQNNGV. The length of the CDR3 is 11 residues. The DNA for the CDR3 is TGTGCCAGCAGCTTGGGCGATACGCAGTATTTT. Its translation is CASSLGDTQYF. Supplemented by reference TRBV11-2 and TRBJ2-3, the full variable domain reads EAGVAQSPRYKIIEKRQSVAFWCNPISGHATLYWYQQILGQGPKLLIQFQNNGVVDDSQLPKDRFSAERLKGVDSTLKIQPAKLEDSAVYLCASSLGDTQYFGPGTRLTVL.

This clonotype has only one observation. The V and J genes are TRBV9 and TRBJ1-4, with D uncertain. CDR1 and CDR2 from the germline V gene are SGDLS and YYNGEE. V gave up 0 bases and J gave up 2 bases, with 8 bases separating them. The CDR3 sequence is 15 residues long. In DNA form, the CDR3 reads TGTGCCAGCAGCGTAGCGGGTAGTACTAATGAAAAACTGTTTTTT. Translated: CASSVAGSTNEKLFF.

The chain employs TRBV24-1 and TRBJ1-3, with 7 positions matching TRBD1. The ends lost 10 bases at V and 2 bases at J; junction bases unmatched: 10. This CDR3 has 15 amino acids. Looked up from germline, CDR1 is KGHDR and CDR2 is SFDVKD. The CDR3 spells CATTKSTGTGNTIYF. For the CDR3, the DNA is TGTGCCACAACGAAATCGACAGGGACTGGAAACACCATATATTTT.

V and J are TRBV28 and TRBJ2-2; 9 positions match TRBD1. The CDR3 has 17 amino acids. With 7 bases clipped from V and 5 bases from J, the junction kept 14 bases outside the gene matches. Germline V gene lookup returns CDR1 MDHEN and CDR2 SYDVKM. The CDR3 DNA sequence: TGTGCCAGCACCCAACGGGTAGGGACAGGGAAGACCGGGGAGCTGTTTTTT. It codes for CASTQRVGTGKTGELFF.

This clonotype was recorded a few times. The V gene is TRBV6-1, the J gene TRBJ1-5; D may be TRBD1 (5 bases). The CDR3 sequence is 16 residues long. CDR1 and CDR2 from the germline V gene are MNHNS and SASEGT. Trimming pared 7 bases from V and 6 bases from J, leaving 22 bases between. CDR3 DNA sequence: TGTGCCAGCAACCTGAGGGGAGGGGCGTTGATTCAGCCCCAGCATTTT. Protein: CASNLRGGALIQPQHF.

The chain carries TRBV9 and TRBJ2-2, with TRBD2 identical over 11 bases. The CDR3 is made up of 21 amino acids. The V segment lost 0 bases and the J segment 3 bases; nucleotides outside the gene matches: 16. CDR1 SGDLS and CDR2 YYNGEE come from the germline V gene. For the CDR3, the DNA is TGTGCCAGCAGCGTAGATAGAGGGGGTAGCGGGAGGGCTTTTGACACCGGGGAGCTGTTTTTT. Protein: CASSVDRGGSGRAFDTGELFF.

This clonotype was seen more than once but under ten times. The chain couples TRBV6-2 or TRBV6-3 to TRBJ2-3; 9 bases match TRBD2. The V gene's germline CDR1 is MNHEY and CDR2 SVGEGT. This CDR3 is 16 amino acids long. After removal of 9 bases from V and 5 bases from J, the junction contained 15 bases not matched to a gene. The CDR3 loop is CASNPTLAGVLDTQYF. The CDR3 DNA reads TGTGCCAGTAACCCAACCTTAGCGGGGGTTCTAGATACGCAGTATTTT.

Only a few counts were recorded for this clonotype. The rearrangement joins TRBV7-9 to TRBJ1-2; a possible D gene is TRBD1 (6 bases). Germline V gene sequence: CDR1 SEHNR, CDR2 FQNEAQ (reference sequence). Trimming cost V 6 bases and J 5 bases, with 19 bases left between them. This CDR3 spans 15 amino acids. The CDR3 loop is CASSLSTGIGYGYTF. CDR3 DNA: TGTGCCAGCAGTTTAAGTACAGGGATCGGGTATGGCTACACCTTC.

Many counts were recorded for this clonotype. The rearrangement uses TRBV4-1 and TRBJ2-7; tentatively, D is TRBD2 (6 bases). The CDR3 runs 15 residues. Trimming took 0 bases from V and 3 from J, leaving 12 bases between them. Germline CDR1 and CDR2: MGHRA and YSYEKL. The CDR3 loop reads CASSQDEGLLYEQYF. The CDR3 bases are TGCGCCAGCAGCCAAGATGAGGGACTCCTCTACGAGCAGTACTTC.

This clonotype was counted ten times or more. V usage is TRBV7-2 and J usage is TRBJ2-1; D may correspond to TRBD1 or TRBD2 (5 bases each). The CDR3 is made up of 15 amino acids. V lost 4 bases and J 7 bases, leaving 17 bases between the germline ends. Germline CDR1 reads SGHTA; CDR2 reads FQGNSA. CDR3 coding DNA: TGTGCCAGCAGCTCCACAGGACTGCCGGGGAATGAGCAGTTCTTC. This encodes CASSSTGLPGNEQFF. The full variable domain, rest sourced from reference TRBV7-2 and TRBJ2-1, is GAGVSQSPSNKVTEKGKDVELRCDPISGHTALYWYRQSLGQGLEFLIYFQGNSAPDKSGLPSDRFSAERTGGSVSTLTIQRTQQEDSAVYLCASSSTGLPGNEQFFGPGTRLTVL.

The chain joins TRBV29-1 to TRBJ2-6; D is possibly TRBD2 (6 bases). Germline CDR1 reads SQVTM; CDR2 reads ANQGSEA. The length of the CDR3 is 16 residues. V was cut by 2 bases and J by 4 bases, with 15 bases left in between. The CDR3 spells CSVEIRGLSGANVLTF. The CDR3 bases are TGCAGCGTTGAAATCCGGGGACTCTCCGGGGCCAACGTCCTGACTTTC.

The sample holds a few counts of this clonotype. The chain carries TRBV11-3 and TRBJ2-1; D might be TRBD2 (6 bases). The germline V and J ends were trimmed by 3 bases and 7 bases, with 19 bases remaining between them. The CDR3 has 16 residues. Germline lookup yields CDR1 SGHNT and CDR2 YENEEA. The CDR3, as DNA: TGTGCCAGCAGCTTGGGTACAGACGGGGGAGGAAATGAGCAGTTCTTC. Protein: CASSLGTDGGGNEQFF.

This clonotype occurred many times. The chain couples TRBV6-1 to TRBJ1-1; D gene ambiguous. Germline assignment: CDR1 MNHNS and CDR2 SASEGT. Trimming pared 5 bases from V and 5 bases from J, leaving 12 bases between. The CDR3 consists of 13 residues. CDR3: CASSTSYGTEAFF. The CDR3 coding sequence is TGTGCCAGCAGTACCTCCTATGGAACTGAAGCTTTCTTT.

This clonotype turned up a few times. J is TRBJ2-2 and V is TRBV11-2; D gene ambiguous. V was pared by 3 bases and J by 4 bases, with 6 bases between. Germline CDR1 and CDR2: SGHAT and FQNNGV. The CDR3 length is 13 residues. CDR3 nucleotide sequence: TGTGCCAGCAGCTTGGAATTCACCGGGGAGCTGTTTTTT. It is translated as CASSLEFTGELFF.

This clonotype was picked up many times. This chain uses TRBV29-1 with TRBJ2-3; 11 bases map to TRBD2. CDR1 SQVTM and CDR2 ANQGSEA come from the germline V gene. Trimming at V came to 4 bases and at J to 2 bases, leaving 5 bases not matched to a gene. This CDR3 is built from 15 residues. The CDR3 bases are TGCAGCGTTGTTGGGACTAGCGGAAACACAGATACGCAGTATTTT. This translates into CSVVGTSGNTDTQYF.